One and the same sample provided the 8 T cell receptor beta chains below, sequenced in a study of technical replicates of blood from a handful of donors. Generated by immunoSEQ multiplex PCR, the TCRdb table keeps only in-frame clones and is missing some. This table has over 70,000 clones, 95% appearing once. Specimen: T cells isolated from PBMCs. The source is a human donor in good health.

A single count supports this clone. V and J are TRBV12-5 and TRBJ2-1; the match to TRBD2 covers 8 bases. CDR3 length: 17 amino acids. V trimming: 2 bases; J trimming: 0 bases; junction bases outside the gene matches: 6. Germline CDR1 LGHNT, CDR2 FRNRAP. The CDR3: CASGLSLLADSYNEQFF. DNA of the CDR3: TGTGCTAGTGGTTTGAGTCTACTAGCGGACTCCTACAATGAGCAGTTCTTC.

The rearrangement joins TRBV9 to TRBJ1-1; no definite D call. The germline V gene has CDR1 SGDLS and CDR2 YYNGEE. Deletions cut 4 bases from V and 0 bases from J, with 13 bases between. The CDR3 is 15 residues long. Written as DNA, the CDR3 is TGTGCCAGCAGCCCTACCGGAGAAATGAACACTGAAGCTTTCTTT. Its translation is CASSPTGEMNTEAFF.

The chain links TRBV5-8 to TRBJ1-2, with 11 bases fitting TRBD1. Trimming at V came to 4 bases and at J to 8 bases, leaving 7 bases not matched to a gene. Germline lookup yields CDR1 SGHTS and CDR2 YDEGEE. This CDR3 has 14 amino acids. CDR3 protein: CASSLLGQGDGYTF. The CDR3 coding sequence is TGTGCCAGCAGCCTACTGGGACAGGGGGACGGCTACACCTTC.

CDR3 in amino acids: CASSPVAGGYTGELFF. The CDR3 DNA sequence: TGTGCCAGCAGCCCCGTAGCGGGAGGATACACCGGGGAGCTGTTTTTT. J is TRBJ2-2 and V is TRBV28, with TRBD2 identical over 10 bases. The CDR3 is made up of 16 amino acids. CDR1 MDHEN and CDR2 SYDVKM come from the germline V gene. V gave up 6 bases and J gave up 3 bases; unmatched junction bases: 7.

J is TRBJ2-7 and V is TRBV6-5; 7 bases agree with TRBD1. Germline CDR1 and CDR2: MNHEY and SVGAGI. This CDR3 is built from 14 residues. Germline trimming cut 7 bases from V and 3 bases from J; bases unmatched to any gene: 9. CDR3 loop: CASTRTGDLYEQYF. DNA of the CDR3: TGTGCCAGCACCAGGACAGGCGACCTCTACGAGCAGTACTTC.

This chain connects TRBV30 to TRBJ2-7, with D perhaps matching TRBD2 (5 bases). V was trimmed by 3 bases and J by 7 bases, leaving 19 bases between them. Per the germline V gene, CDR1 is GTSNPN and CDR2 is SVGIG (reference sequence). This CDR3 is 14 amino acids long. In nucleotides, the CDR3 is TGTGCCTGGAGGGCAATGACGGGATGGAGGGAGCAGTACTTC. Protein: CAWRAMTGWREQYF.

This clone was seen only once. The CDR3 DNA reads TGTGCCAGCAGTCTGACTAGTGGGACGGACAATGAGCAGTTCTTC. Amino acids: CASSLTSGTDNEQFF. The chain joins TRBV7-9 to TRBJ2-1, with D possibly matching TRBD2 (6 bases). The ends were cut back, 6 bases at V and 5 bases at J, with 17 bases in the middle. The CDR3 loop spans 15 amino acids. Germline V gene data show CDR1 as SEHNR and CDR2 as FQNEAQ (reference sequence).

V usage is TRBV7-6 and J usage is TRBJ2-2, with 7 bases lining up with TRBD1. The CDR3 runs to 16 residues. V shed 5 bases, J shed 2 bases, and the junction held 8 bases outside the gene matches. The germline V gene encodes CDR1 SGHVS and CDR2 FNYEAQ. CDR3 region: CASSGQAAINTGELFF. CDR3 DNA sequence: TGTGCCAGCAGCGGACAGGCAGCGATCAACACCGGGGAGCTGTTTTTT.